These T cell receptor beta chains were read from a single sample in a study of blood T cell repertoires in COVID-19. The table came from immunoSEQ multiplex PCR; TCRdb's copy has only in-frame clones and leaves some out. The top ten hold over 2% of the sample, which has 250,000 to 350,000 clones, roughly 90% seen once. The sample consisted of peripheral blood. Receptors were obtained from a woman aged 45 to 65 who had recovered from COVID-19. Both conserved end residues are part of each CDR3. The D gene is left open where the match is weak. Expanded clones are given a class, and other clones once, few, many or no size at all.

NA,TRBV4-1,12,TRBJ2-2,NA,TGCGCCAGCAGCCATCCCCAGAGGGAGCTGTTTTTT,CASSHPQRELFF
NA,TRBV5-1,18,TRBJ1-4,NA,TGCGCCAGCAGCCCCGGCGAAACCCTCTTACCTCGCGGGGAAAAACTGTTTTTT,CASSPGETLLPRGEKLFF
NA,TRBV5-1,17,TRBJ1-4,NA,TGCGCCAGCAGCTTGGGTGCGGGGATGGGAGCTAATGAAAAACTGTTTTTT,CASSLGAGMGANEKLFF
NA,TRBV20-1,11,TRBJ2-5,NA,TGCAGGTACGACTTAGAAGAGACCCAGTACTTC,CRYDLEETQYF
NA,TRBV29-1,13,TRBJ2-7,once,TGCAGCGTTGAGGGTCCAGGGGCCTACGAGCAGTACTTC,CSVEGPGAYEQYF
NA,TRBV7-2,15,TRBJ2-2,NA,TGTGCCAGCAGTCCTTCCGCGGGGAACACCGGGGAGCTGTTTTTT,CASSPSAGNTGELFF
TRBD1,TRBV10-3,19,TRBJ2-3,NA,TGTGCCATCAGCAACACCCGGGACAGGGGGCGAGCACTAGCAGATACGCAGTATTTT,CAISNTRDRGRALADTQYF
TRBD1,TRBV6-2/TRBV6-3,12,TRBJ2-7,NA,TGTGCCAGCAGCTTTTACAGGGGCGAGCAGTACTTC,CASSFYRGEQYF
NA,TRBV7-2,13,TRBJ2-1,few,TGTGCCAGCAGCTTTAGCAGCCCGAATGAGCAGTTCTTC,CASSFSSPNEQFF
NA,TRBV5-1,15,TRBJ2-7,NA,TGCGCCAGCAGCTTGGGGGAGGCCAGAACCTACGAGCAGTACTTC,CASSLGEARTYEQYF
NA,TRBV24-1,19,TRBJ2-2,NA,TGTGCCACCAGTGATCAATTTGATTCGTATGGGCTTGGTCCCGGGGAGCTGTTTTTT,CATSDQFDSYGLGPGELFF
TRBD1,TRBV7-9,14,TRBJ1-1,NA,TGTGCCAGCAGCCCGTACAGGGGGGGCACTGAAGCTTTCTTT,CASSPYRGGTEAFF
NA,TRBV19,15,TRBJ2-4,NA,TGTGCCAGTAGTAGTTTCGAGCTAGCCAAAAACATTCAGTACTTC,CASSSFELAKNIQYF
NA,TRBV2,14,TRBJ2-3,NA,TGTGCCAGCAGTTACCAACAGTTAACAGATACGCAGTATTTT,CASSYQQLTDTQYF
NA,TRBV18,19,TRBJ1-3,NA,TGTGCCAGCTCACCGGGAGGGGTCCTGGGACGGACCTCTGGAAACACCATATATTTT,CASSPGGVLGRTSGNTIYF
TRBD1,TRBV5-1,13,TRBJ1-2,few,TGCGCCAGCAGCTTGACAGGGGAACATGGCTACACCTTC,CASSLTGEHGYTF
NA,TRBV5-1,14,TRBJ2-7,NA,TGCGCCAGCAGCCCCCGACAGAGGTCCTACGAGCAGTACTTC,CASSPRQRSYEQYF
NA,TRBV7-6,15,TRBJ2-1,NA,TGTGCCAGCAGCCCTACTTCGGGGGTTGGTAATGAGCAGTTCTTC,CASSPTSGVGNEQFF
NA,TRBV18,14,TRBJ1-1,NA,TGTGCCAGCTCACCATCGATAGAGAACACTGAAGCTTTCTTT,CASSPSIENTEAFF
NA,TRBV19,15,TRBJ2-7,NA,TGTGCCAGTAGTATAAAGGCAGCCATGAGGGACGAGCAGTACTTC,CASSIKAAMRDEQYF
TRBD2,TRBV27,19,TRBJ2-7,NA,TGTGCCAGCAGTTTATCGTTTCTAGCGGGAGGGGCCTACTCCTACGAGCAGTACTTC,CASSLSFLAGGAYSYEQYF
TRBD2,TRBV2,16,TRBJ2-3,NA,TGTGCCAGCAGTACTGAGGGAGGGAGCGGGGGAGATACGCAGTATTTT,CASSTEGGSGGDTQYF
NA,TRBV5-1,13,TRBJ2-3,NA,TGCGCCAGCAGCTTGTTCGGCACAGATACGCAGTATTTT,CASSLFGTDTQYF
TRBD2,TRBV9,16,TRBJ2-2,NA,TGTGCCAGCAGCGTAGAACTAGCGGGAAACACCGGGGAGCTGTTTTTT,CASSVELAGNTGELFF
TRBD1,TRBV30,13,TRBJ1-5,NA,TGTGCCTGGGATCCGGGACAGGGTCAGCCCCAGCATTTT,CAWDPGQGQPQHF
TRBD1,TRBV7-7,13,TRBJ1-5,NA,TGTGCTAGCAGCTTGGACAGGGATCAGCCCCAGCATTTT,CASSLDRDQPQHF
TRBD2,TRBV5-6,18,TRBJ2-1,NA,TGTGCCAGCAGCTTGCCCGGGACTAGCGGGTTCTTTTACAATGAGCAGTTCTTC,CASSLPGTSGFFYNEQFF
TRBD2,TRBV7-2,15,TRBJ2-3,NA,TGTGCCAGCAGCTCGTTACTAGCGGCCACAGATACGCAGTATTTT,CASSSLLAATDTQYF
TRBD1,TRBV27,16,TRBJ2-7,NA,TGTGCCAGCAGTTTCGGGACAGGGCAGCTAAACTACGAGCAGTACTTC,CASSFGTGQLNYEQYF
TRBD2,TRBV2,18,TRBJ2-5,NA,TGTGCCAGCAGTGACTTTAGACTAGCGGGGGGCCACCAAGAGACCCAGTACTTC,CASSDFRLAGGHQETQYF
TRBD1,TRBV27,16,TRBJ1-4,NA,TGTGCCAGCGGGACCGGGACAGCCGCAACTAATGAAAAACTGTTTTTT,CASGTGTAATNEKLFF
TRBD1,TRBV19,16,TRBJ1-3,NA,TGTGCCAGTAGTACCCGGACAGGGGACTCTGGAAACACCATATATTTT,CASSTRTGDSGNTIYF
TRBD2,TRBV6-5,15,TRBJ2-1,NA,TGTGCCAGCAGTTCCGTAGCGGGAGTGCGCAATGAGCAGTTCTTC,CASSSVAGVRNEQFF
NA,TRBV3-1/TRBV3-2,15,TRBJ1-5,NA,TGTGCCAGCAGCCAAGTTCCAGGGCAAAATCAGCCCCAGCATTTT,CASSQVPGQNQPQHF
NA,TRBV28,12,TRBJ1-1,once,TGTGCCAGCTATAGAATGGACACTGAAGCTTTCTTT,CASYRMDTEAFF
TRBD1,TRBV7-8,19,TRBJ2-3,NA,TGTGCCAGCAGCGCAAGGGGGCTAATCCGCATCTTCCGCACAGATACGCAGTATTTT,CASSARGLIRIFRTDTQYF
NA,TRBV12-5,14,TRBJ1-4,NA,TGTGCTAGTGGTTTGGACGGAGAAGTAGAAAAACTGTTTTTT,CASGLDGEVEKLFF
TRBD2,TRBV7-3,16,TRBJ2-1,once,TGTGCCAGCAGCTCCCGGACTAGCGGGGGGATAGATGAGCAGTTCTTC,CASSSRTSGGIDEQFF
NA,TRBV4-2,11,TRBJ1-2,NA,TGTGCCGGCGGGGATGGTTATGGCTACACCTTC,CAGGDGYGYTF
TRBD1,TRBV5-1,15,TRBJ1-1,NA,TGCGCCAGCAGCTCCCGCCGCTCAGGGGGCACTGAAGCTTTCTTT,CASSSRRSGGTEAFF
TRBD1,TRBV3-1/TRBV3-2,16,TRBJ2-7,NA,TGTGCCAGCAGCCAAGACGACAGGGGTCGGGGCTACGAGCAGTACTTC,CASSQDDRGRGYEQYF
TRBD1,TRBV7-3,15,TRBJ2-2,NA,TGTGCCAGCAGCTTGACAGGGGTGAACACCGGGGAGCTGTTTTTT,CASSLTGVNTGELFF
NA,TRBV25-1,13,TRBJ1-2,NA,TGTGCCAGCAGTGGAAAGATACCTAAGGGCTACACCTTC,CASSGKIPKGYTF
NA,TRBV28,15,TRBJ1-4,once,TGTGCCAGCAGGCCGATGACAGAAGCAAATGAAAAACTGTTTTTT,CASRPMTEANEKLFF
NA,TRBV28,15,TRBJ1-3,NA,TGTGCCAGCCTCGACAGCCGCCGAGGTGGAAACACCATATATTTT,CASLDSRRGGNTIYF
TRBD2,TRBV9,15,TRBJ2-7,NA,TGTGCCAGCAGCGTAGGGGCTAGCGGGGGGTACGAGCAGTACTTC,CASSVGASGGYEQYF
NA,TRBV3-1/TRBV3-2,15,TRBJ1-2,NA,TGTGCCAGCAGCCAAGATCGACATAGAGAGTATGGCTACACCTTC,CASSQDRHREYGYTF
TRBD1,TRBV29-1,12,TRBJ1-1,NA,TGCAGCGTTCGACAGGGAGACACTGAAGCTTTCTTT,CSVRQGDTEAFF
TRBD1,TRBV9,15,TRBJ1-2,NA,TGTGCCAGCAGCTTACGGGGGACAGGGGGCCGTGGCTACACCTTC,CASSLRGTGGRGYTF
NA,TRBV6-2/TRBV6-3,13,TRBJ1-1,once,TGTGCCAGCAGTTACTCTGGGGCGACTGAAGCTTTCTTT,CASSYSGATEAFF
NA,TRBV5-6,17,TRBJ2-7,NA,TGTGCCAGCAGCTTGGCCAAAGGGGCAGGGACTCCCTACGAGCAGTACTTC,CASSLAKGAGTPYEQYF
NA,TRBV10-3,15,TRBJ2-7,NA,TGTGCCATCAGTGGATACTCAGCGATCACCTACGAGCAGTACTTC,CAISGYSAITYEQYF
TRBD1,TRBV5-6,15,TRBJ1-2,NA,TGTGCCAGCAGCTTGTGGGATAGGGGGCTCTATGGCTACACCTTC,CASSLWDRGLYGYTF